This TCR beta chain appears in the sequencing data of a study of cytomegalovirus exposure and HLA in healthy donors. Study-wide results and caveats: Reports credit the classifier with highly specific, highly sensitive diagnosis of cytomegalovirus status. A list of about 180 TCR beta chains associated with cytomegalovirus was given. CMV antigen specificity of three CMV-associated chains was confirmed in vitro.

As concerns this clone: Its antigen is still unknown.

Germline CDR1 MDHEN, CDR2 SYDVKM. The CDR3 totals 17 residues. The ends were cut back, 6 bases at V and 1 base at J, with 19 bases in the middle. The donors were part of the validation cohort, which consisted of over a hundred subjects and was separate from the first cohort of several hundred subjects. TCRdb's table, derived via immunoSEQ multiplex PCR, lists solely in-frame clones and lacks some. The table lists roughly 260,000 clones, around 90% of them singletons. The sample consisted of PBMCs. The rearrangement links TRBV28 to TRBJ1-5; no reliable D call. The receptor was isolated from a woman aged 18-35 years in good health and CMV-seronegative. CDR3 DNA: TGTGCCAGCAGGGGCCTTACGTATGTCCCCAGCAATCAGCCCCAGCATTTT. Amino acids: CASRGLTYVPSNQPQHF.